Below are 7 T cell receptor beta chains sequenced from a single sample in a study of glioma-infiltrating T cells after dendritic cell vaccination. Described time point: after dendritic cell vaccination, including at tumor progression/relapse. Sequencing used immunoSEQ multiplex PCR; TCRdb keeps in-frame clones, though not all of them. The table records roughly 60,000 clones, around nine tenths of them present only once. Specimen: blood, collected after dendritic cell vaccination. These receptors all come from a human donor with glioblastoma.

The chain is built from TRBV5-1 and TRBJ2-2; possibly TRBD2 for D (5 bases). This CDR3 comprises 15 residues. With 0 bases removed from V and 6 bases from J, the gap between germline ends came to 12 bases. CDR1 and CDR2 from the germline V gene are SGHRS and YFSETQ. The CDR3 DNA follows: TGCGCCAGCAGCTTGGTGCCCGGAGGCGCCGGGGAGCTGTTTTTT. Protein sequence: CASSLVPGGAGELFF.

The chain couples TRBV9 to TRBJ2-7; 9 bases line up with TRBD1. V dropped 4 bases and J dropped 2; count of bases not matched to a gene: 4. From germline, CDR1 is SGDLS and CDR2 YYNGEE. The length of the CDR3 is 14 residues. This CDR3 reads CASSTRQGAYEQYF. The CDR3 region has the DNA TGTGCCAGCAGCACCCGACAGGGGGCCTACGAGCAGTACTTC.

The gene calls are TRBV6-1 and TRBJ2-1; 14 positions agree with TRBD2. With V trimmed by 4 bases and J by 9 bases, 2 bases remained unmatched. This CDR3 region has 14 residues. Per the germline V gene, CDR1 is MNHNS and CDR2 is SASEGT. CDR3 loop: CASSGLAGGLEQFF. CDR3 nucleotide sequence: TGTGCCAGCAGTGGACTAGCGGGAGGGCTTGAGCAGTTCTTC.

This chain links TRBV5-6 with TRBJ1-5; D perhaps matches TRBD1 (6 bases). The ends were cut back, 4 bases at V and 6 bases at J, with 17 bases in the middle. The CDR3 runs to 15 residues. Germline CDR1 reads SGHDT; CDR2 reads YYEEEE. The CDR3 loop is CASSAGTGKGQPQHF. As DNA, the CDR3 is TGTGCCAGCAGCGCCGGAACAGGGAAAGGTCAGCCCCAGCATTTT.

The chain is built from TRBV5-6 and TRBJ1-2; the match to TRBD1 covers 9 bases. Germline V CDR1 and CDR2: SGHDT, YYEEEE. The length of the CDR3 is 14 residues. V was pared by 0 bases and J by 6 bases, with 3 bases of the junction left unmatched. The CDR3 nucleotides read TGTGCCAGCAGCTTGGTAAGGGACAGGGATGGCTACACCTTC. Translating it yields CASSLVRDRDGYTF.

The chain combines TRBV25-1 with TRBJ1-2, with D uncertain. The V end lost 2 bases, the J end lost 5 bases, and 15 bases lay between the germline ends. Germline V gene lookup returns CDR1 MGHDK and CDR2 SYGVNS. The CDR3 runs to 15 residues. CDR3 nucleotide sequence: TGTGCCAGCAGTGAAGGGTTCGCAGGATCATATGGCTACACCTTC. Protein: CASSEGFAGSYGYTF.

This chain connects TRBV5-4 to TRBJ1-4, with TRBD1 matching over 7 bases. The CDR3 length is 16 residues. J was trimmed by 8 bases and V by 4 bases; bases with no gene match: 14. Germline-derived CDR1 and CDR2 are SGHNT and YYREEE (reference sequence). The chain's CDR3 is CASSPDGAGGWEKLFF. In DNA form, the CDR3 reads TGTGCCAGCAGCCCAGACGGGGCAGGGGGTTGGGAAAAACTGTTTTTT.